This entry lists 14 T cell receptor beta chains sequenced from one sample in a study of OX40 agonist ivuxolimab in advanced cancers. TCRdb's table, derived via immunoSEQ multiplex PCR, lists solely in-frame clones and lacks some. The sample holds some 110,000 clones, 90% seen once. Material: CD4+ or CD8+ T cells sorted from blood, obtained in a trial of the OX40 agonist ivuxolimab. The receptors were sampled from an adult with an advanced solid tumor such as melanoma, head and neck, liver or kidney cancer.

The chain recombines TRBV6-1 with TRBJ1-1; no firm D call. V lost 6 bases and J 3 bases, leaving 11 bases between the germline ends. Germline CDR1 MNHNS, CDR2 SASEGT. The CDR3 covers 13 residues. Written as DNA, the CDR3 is TGTGCCAGCAGCAATACAAGGTACACTGAAGCTTTCTTT. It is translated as CASSNTRYTEAFF.

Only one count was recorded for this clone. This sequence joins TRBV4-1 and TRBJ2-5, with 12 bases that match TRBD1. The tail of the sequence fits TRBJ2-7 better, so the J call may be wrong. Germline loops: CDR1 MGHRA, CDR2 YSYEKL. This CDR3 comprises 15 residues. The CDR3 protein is CASSKGQGASYEQYF. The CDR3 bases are TGCGCCAGCAGCAAGGGACAGGGGGCCTCCTACGAGCAGTACTTC.

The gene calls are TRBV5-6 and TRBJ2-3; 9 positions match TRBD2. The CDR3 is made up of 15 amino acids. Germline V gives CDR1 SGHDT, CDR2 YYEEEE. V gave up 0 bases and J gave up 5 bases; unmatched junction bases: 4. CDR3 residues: CASSLASGAGDTQYF. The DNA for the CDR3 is TGTGCCAGCAGCTTGGCTAGCGGGGCAGGAGATACGCAGTATTTT.

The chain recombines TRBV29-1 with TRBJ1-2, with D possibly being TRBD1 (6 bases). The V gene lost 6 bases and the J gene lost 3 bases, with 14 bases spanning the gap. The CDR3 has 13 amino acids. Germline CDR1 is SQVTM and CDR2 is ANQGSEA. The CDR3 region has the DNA TGCAGCGTGGGGGAACAGGGCTACTATGGCTACACCTTC. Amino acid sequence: CSVGEQGYYGYTF.

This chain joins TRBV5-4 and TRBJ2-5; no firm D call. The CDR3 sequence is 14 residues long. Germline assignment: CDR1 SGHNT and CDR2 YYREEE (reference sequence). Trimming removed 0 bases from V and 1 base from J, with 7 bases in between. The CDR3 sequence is CASSLGSFQETQYF. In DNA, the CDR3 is TGTGCCAGCAGCTTGGGTAGCTTCCAAGAGACCCAGTACTTC.

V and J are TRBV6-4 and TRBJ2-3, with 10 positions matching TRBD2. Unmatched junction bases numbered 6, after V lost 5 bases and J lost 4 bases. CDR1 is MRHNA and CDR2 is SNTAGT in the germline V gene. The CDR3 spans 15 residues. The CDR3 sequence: CASSRSGGPPDTQYF. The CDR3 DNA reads TGTGCCAGCAGTCGTAGCGGGGGGCCCCCAGATACGCAGTATTTT.

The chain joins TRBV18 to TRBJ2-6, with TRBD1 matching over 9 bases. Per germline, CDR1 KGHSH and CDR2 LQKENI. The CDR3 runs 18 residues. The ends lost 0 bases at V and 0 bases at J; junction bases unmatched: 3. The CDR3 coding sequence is TGTGCCAGCTCACCACCGGGACAGGGAAGCTCTGGGGCCAACGTCCTGACTTTC. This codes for CASSPPGQGSSGANVLTF. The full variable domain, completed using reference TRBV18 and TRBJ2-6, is NAGVMQNPRHLVRRRGQEARLRCSPMKGHSHVYWYRQLPEEGLKFMVYLQKENIIDESGMPKERFSAEFPKEGPSILRIQQVVRGDSAAYFCASSPPGQGSSGANVLTFGAGSRLTVL.

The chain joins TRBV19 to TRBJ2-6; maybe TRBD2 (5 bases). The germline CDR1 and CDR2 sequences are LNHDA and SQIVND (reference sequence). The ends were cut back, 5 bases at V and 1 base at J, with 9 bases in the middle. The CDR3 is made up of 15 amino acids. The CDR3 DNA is TGTGCCAGTAGTTCGTCGGGATCTGGGGCCAACGTCCTGACTTTC. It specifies CASSSSGSGANVLTF.

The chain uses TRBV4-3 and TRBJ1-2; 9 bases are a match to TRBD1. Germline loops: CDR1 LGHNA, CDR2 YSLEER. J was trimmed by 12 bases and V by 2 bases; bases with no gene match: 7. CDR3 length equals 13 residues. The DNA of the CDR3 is TGCGCCAGCAGCCAACCTACAGGGGGCGAGCACACCTTC. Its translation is CASSQPTGGEHTF.

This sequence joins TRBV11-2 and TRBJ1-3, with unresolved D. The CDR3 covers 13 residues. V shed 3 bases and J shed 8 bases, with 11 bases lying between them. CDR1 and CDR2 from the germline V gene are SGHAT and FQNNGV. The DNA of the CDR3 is TGTGCCAGCAGCTTTGGCCTCGGGGACACCATATATTTT. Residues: CASSFGLGDTIYF.

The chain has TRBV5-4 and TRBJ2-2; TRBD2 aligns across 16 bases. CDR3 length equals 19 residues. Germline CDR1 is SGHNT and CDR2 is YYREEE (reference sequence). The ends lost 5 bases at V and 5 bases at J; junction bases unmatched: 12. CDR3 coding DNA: TGTGCCAGCAGTCATCCAGGGACTAGCGGGGGGGCGGGGACCGGGGAGCTGTTTTTT. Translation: CASSHPGTSGGAGTGELFF. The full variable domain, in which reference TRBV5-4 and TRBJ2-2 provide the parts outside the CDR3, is ETGVTQSPTHLIKTRGQQVTLRCSSQSGHNTVSWYQQALGQGPQFIFQYYREEENGRGNFPPRFSGLQFPNYSSELNVNALELDDSALYLCASSHPGTSGGAGTGELFFGEGSRLTVL.

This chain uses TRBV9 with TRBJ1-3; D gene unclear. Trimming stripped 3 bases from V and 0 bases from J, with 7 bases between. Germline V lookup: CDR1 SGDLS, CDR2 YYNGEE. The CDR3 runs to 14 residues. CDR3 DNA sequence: TGTGCCAGCAGCGGAGCATTCTCTGGAAACACCATATATTTT. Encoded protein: CASSGAFSGNTIYF.

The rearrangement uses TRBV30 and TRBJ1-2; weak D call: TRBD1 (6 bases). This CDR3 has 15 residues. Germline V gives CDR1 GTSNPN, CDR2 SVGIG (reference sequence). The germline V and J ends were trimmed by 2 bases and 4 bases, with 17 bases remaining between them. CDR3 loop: CAWSLLTGSSYGYTF. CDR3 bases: TGTGCCTGGAGTCTCCTAACAGGGTCCAGCTATGGCTACACCTTC.

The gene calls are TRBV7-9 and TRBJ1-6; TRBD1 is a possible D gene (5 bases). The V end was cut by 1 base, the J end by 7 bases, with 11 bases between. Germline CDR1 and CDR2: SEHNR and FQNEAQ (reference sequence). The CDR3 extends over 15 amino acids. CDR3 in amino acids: CASSLGGGMNSPLHF. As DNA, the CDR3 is TGTGCCAGCAGCTTAGGTGGGGGGATGAATTCACCCCTCCACTTT. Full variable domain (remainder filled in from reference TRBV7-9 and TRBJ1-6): DTGVSQNPRHKITKRGQNVTFRCDPISEHNRLYWYRQTLGQGPEFLTYFQNEAQLEKSRLLSDRFSAERPKGSFSTLEIQRTEQGDSAMYLCASSLGGGMNSPLHFGNGTRLTVT.